One sample yielded the 13 T cell receptor beta chains listed below, sequenced in a study of blood T cell repertoires in COVID-19. Clones were read by immunoSEQ multiplex PCR, and TCRdb kept only the in-frame ones, dropping some. The sample contains about 220,000 clones, 85% of which appear only once. The sample taken for sequencing was peripheral blood. These receptors were obtained from a woman between 65 and 79 years old with COVID-19, enrolled during active disease.

V and J are TRBV14 and TRBJ1-3; D ambiguous. The CDR3 is 17 residues long. V was clipped by 0 bases and J by 0 bases, with 12 bases between them. Germline V gene data show CDR1 as SGHDN and CDR2 as FVKESK. This chain's CDR3 is CASSQDLRVVSGNTIYF. CDR3 in DNA: TGTGCCAGCAGCCAAGATCTTCGGGTTGTCTCTGGAAACACCATATATTTT.

CDR3 in amino acids: CASSTSEDQPQHF. As DNA, the CDR3 is TGTGCCAGTAGCACCTCGGAGGATCAGCCCCAGCATTTT. The V call is TRBV19, the J call TRBJ1-5, with D hard to call. The germline V gene has CDR1 LNHDA and CDR2 SQIVND (reference sequence). V lost 6 bases to trimming and J lost 5 bases, with 11 bases between them. The CDR3 runs to 13 residues.

The chain recombines TRBV19 with TRBJ2-1, with D perhaps TRBD2 (5 bases). Per the germline V gene, CDR1 is LNHDA and CDR2 is SQIVND (reference sequence). Trimming removed 5 bases from V and 8 bases from J, with 16 bases in between. This CDR3 spans 14 amino acids. Written as DNA, the CDR3 is TGTGCCAGTAGTCCCCCCCGGCGGGTAGATGAGCAGTTCTTC. It codes for CASSPPRRVDEQFF.

This chain links TRBV29-1 with TRBJ1-2, with TRBD1 matching over 7 bases. This CDR3 region has 14 residues. The germline gives CDR1 SQVTM, CDR2 ANQGSEA. J gave up 5 bases and V 5 bases, and 11 bases lay outside the gene matches. This chain's CDR3 is CSVLGTDISYGYTF. CDR3 bases: TGCAGCGTTCTAGGGACAGACATAAGTTATGGCTACACCTTC.

The chain employs TRBV5-4 and TRBJ2-1; weak D call: TRBD2 (6 bases). CDR1 is SGHNT and CDR2 is YYREEE in the germline V gene (reference sequence). Trimming removed 4 bases at V and 3 bases at J, with 14 bases between. The CDR3 runs to 15 residues. The CDR3 is CASSPVGGNYNEQFF. Here the CDR3 DNA reads TGTGCCAGCAGCCCGGTGGGCGGGAACTACAATGAGCAGTTCTTC. Drawing the rest from reference TRBV5-4 and TRBJ2-1, the complete variable domain is ETGVTQSPTHLIKTRGQQVTLRCSSQSGHNTVSWYQQALGQGPQFIFQYYREEENGRGNFPPRFSGLQFPNYSSELNVNALELDDSALYLCASSPVGGNYNEQFFGPGTRLTVL.

The rearrangement links TRBV6-4 to TRBJ2-1; possibly TRBD1 for D (8 bases). The V and J ends lost 3 bases and 2 bases respectively, with 11 bases between them. Germline values: CDR1 MRHNA, CDR2 SNTAGT. The CDR3 length is 15 residues. The CDR3 DNA is TGTGCCAGCAGTGAACAGGGGGGGACCTACAATGAGCAGTTCTTC. Protein: CASSEQGGTYNEQFF.

The CDR3 is CASGSGLGQPQHF. CDR3 in DNA: TGTGCCAGCGGTTCAGGGCTCGGTCAGCCCCAGCATTTT. The chain recombines TRBV6-2 or TRBV6-3 with TRBJ1-5; D perhaps matches TRBD1 (5 bases). With 8 bases removed from V and 6 bases from J, the gap between germline ends came to 14 bases. This CDR3 spans 13 amino acids. Germline V CDR1 and CDR2: MNHEY, SVGEGT.

This chain connects TRBV9 to TRBJ1-2, with a tentative D call TRBD1 (6 bases). Germline V CDR1 and CDR2: SGDLS, YYNGEE. V dropped 1 base and J dropped 3 bases, with 10 bases sitting between them. There are 14 residues in the CDR3. DNA of the CDR3: TGTGCCAGCAGCGTACAGGGGACCTACTATGGCTACACCTTC. Amino acid sequence: CASSVQGTYYGYTF.

A note on this clone: A read error may produce the germline difference seen at one junction end. The chain is built from TRBV3-1 (or the pseudogene TRBV3-2) and TRBJ1-1; D is unresolved. This CDR3 contains 13 residues. In germline, CDR1 is LGHDT, CDR2 YNNKEL (reference sequence). CDR3 region: CASRQERGGEAFF. DNA of the CDR3: TGTGCCAGCAGGCAAGAGAGAGGTGGGGAAGCTTTCTTT.

This chain connects TRBV7-9 to TRBJ1-1; D possibly corresponds to TRBD1 (6 bases). The V end lost 5 bases, the J end lost 0 bases, and 19 bases lay between the germline ends. The germline gives CDR1 SEHNR, CDR2 FQNEAQ (reference sequence). This CDR3 contains 17 residues. The CDR3 spells CASSHLQGFGLNTEAFF. The CDR3 nucleotides read TGTGCCAGCAGCCACCTTCAGGGGTTCGGATTGAACACTGAAGCTTTCTTT.

This chain uses TRBV18 with TRBJ1-1; 8 bases map to TRBD1. Germline CDR1 is KGHSH and CDR2 is LQKENI. With V trimmed by 4 bases and J by 3 bases, 4 bases remained unmatched. The CDR3 sequence is 14 residues long. CDR3 DNA: TGTGCCAGCTCACTACAGGGGGAGGACACTGAAGCTTTCTTT. As protein: CASSLQGEDTEAFF.

This clone was recorded a few times. V is TRBV5-1 and J is TRBJ2-7; 7 nucleotides line up with TRBD1. CDR3 length: 16 amino acids. The germline CDR1 and CDR2 sequences are SGHRS and YFSETQ. Trimming at V came to 4 bases and at J to 6 bases, leaving 16 bases not matched to a gene. In DNA form, the CDR3 reads TGCGCCAGCAGCCCGGGGACAGTCCCCTCTCTCGGCGAGCAGTACTTC. Encoded protein: CASSPGTVPSLGEQYF.

This clone was detected only once. This chain joins TRBV5-1 and TRBJ2-3, with D possibly being TRBD2 (6 bases). Germline CDR1 is SGHRS and CDR2 is YFSETQ. The V end was cut by 2 bases, the J end by 0 bases, with 13 bases between. The CDR3 runs 16 residues. The CDR3 bases are TGCGCCAGCAGCTTCGCTAGCGAGAAAAGCACAGATACGCAGTATTTT. It translates to CASSFASEKSTDTQYF.